This T cell receptor (beta chain) was obtained from a study of preoperative IRX-2 immunotherapy in early breast cancer. The V end was cut by 1 base, the J end by 11 bases, with 17 bases between. The CDR3 is made up of 14 amino acids. The V gene's germline CDR1 is LNHNV and CDR2 YYDKDF (reference sequence). Treatment meaning: preoperative locoregional IRX-2 cytokine immunotherapy. This phase Ib study tested locoregional IRX-2 cytokine immunotherapy given before surgery. The protocol was immunoSEQ multiplex PCR, while the TCRdb copy is restricted to in-frame clones and leaves out a portion. The data hold over 25,000 clones, with approximately 80% observed a single time.

The material was lymph node tissue, obtained after IRX-2 immunotherapy. V and J are TRBV15 and TRBJ1-1, with D possibly TRBD1 on 6 matching bases. This clonotype was sampled from a human donor with breast cancer. The CDR3 nucleotides are TGTGCCACCAGCAGAGGAAGGTCGGGCGGACAGGCTTTCTTT. It specifies CATSRGRSGGQAFF.